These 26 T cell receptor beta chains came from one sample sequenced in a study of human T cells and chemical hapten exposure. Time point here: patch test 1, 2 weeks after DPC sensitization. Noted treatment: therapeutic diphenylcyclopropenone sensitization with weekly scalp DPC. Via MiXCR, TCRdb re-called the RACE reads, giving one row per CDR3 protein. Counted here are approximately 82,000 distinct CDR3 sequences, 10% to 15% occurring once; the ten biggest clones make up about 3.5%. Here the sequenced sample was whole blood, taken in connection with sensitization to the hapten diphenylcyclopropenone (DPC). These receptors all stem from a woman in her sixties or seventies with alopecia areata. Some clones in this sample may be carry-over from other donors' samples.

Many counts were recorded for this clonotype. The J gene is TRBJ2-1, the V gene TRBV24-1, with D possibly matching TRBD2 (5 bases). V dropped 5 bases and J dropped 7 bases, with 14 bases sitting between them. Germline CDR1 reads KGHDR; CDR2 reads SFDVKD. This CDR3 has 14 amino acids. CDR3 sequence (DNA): TGTGCCACCAGTGCCGATAAACTAGGGAATGAGCAGTTCTTC. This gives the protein CATSADKLGNEQFF.

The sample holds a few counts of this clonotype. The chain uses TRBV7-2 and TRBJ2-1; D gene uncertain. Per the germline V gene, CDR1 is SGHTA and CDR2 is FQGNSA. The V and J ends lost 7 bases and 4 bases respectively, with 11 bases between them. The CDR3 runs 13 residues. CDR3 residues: CASTVYEYNEQFF. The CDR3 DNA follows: TGTGCCAGCACCGTCTATGAGTACAATGAGCAGTTCTTC.

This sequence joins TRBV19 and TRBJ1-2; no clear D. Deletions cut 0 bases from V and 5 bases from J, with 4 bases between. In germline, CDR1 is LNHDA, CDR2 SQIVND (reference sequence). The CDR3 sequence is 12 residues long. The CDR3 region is CASSIEEYGYTF. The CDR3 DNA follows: TGTGCCAGTAGTATAGAAGAGTATGGCTACACCTTC.

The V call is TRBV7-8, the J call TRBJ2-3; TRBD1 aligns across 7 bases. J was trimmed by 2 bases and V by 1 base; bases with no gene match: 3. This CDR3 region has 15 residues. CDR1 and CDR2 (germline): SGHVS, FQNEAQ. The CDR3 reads CASSLDRGYTDTQYF. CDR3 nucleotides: TGTGCCAGCAGCTTAGACAGGGGCTACACAGATACGCAGTATTTT.

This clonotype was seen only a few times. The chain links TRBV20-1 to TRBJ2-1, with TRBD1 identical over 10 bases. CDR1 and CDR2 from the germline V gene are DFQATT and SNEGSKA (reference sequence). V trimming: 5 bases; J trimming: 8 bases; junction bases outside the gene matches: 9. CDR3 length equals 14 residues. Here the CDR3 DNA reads TGCAGTGCTGGGGACAGGGGATGGGGCGATGAGCAGTTCTTC. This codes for CSAGDRGWGDEQFF.

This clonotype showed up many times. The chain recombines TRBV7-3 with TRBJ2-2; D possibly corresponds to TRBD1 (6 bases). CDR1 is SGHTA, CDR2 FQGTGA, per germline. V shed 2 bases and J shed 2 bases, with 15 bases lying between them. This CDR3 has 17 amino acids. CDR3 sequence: CASSLGTSQGNTGELFF. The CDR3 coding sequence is TGTGCCAGCAGCTTAGGGACATCCCAGGGTAACACCGGGGAGCTGTTTTTT.

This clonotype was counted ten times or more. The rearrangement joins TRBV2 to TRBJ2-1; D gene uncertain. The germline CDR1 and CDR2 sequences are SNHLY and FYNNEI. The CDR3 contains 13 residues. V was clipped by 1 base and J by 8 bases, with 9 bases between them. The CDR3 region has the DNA TGTGCCAGCAGTGAAGAAATGGTCCATGAGCAGTTCTTC. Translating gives CASSEEMVHEQFF.

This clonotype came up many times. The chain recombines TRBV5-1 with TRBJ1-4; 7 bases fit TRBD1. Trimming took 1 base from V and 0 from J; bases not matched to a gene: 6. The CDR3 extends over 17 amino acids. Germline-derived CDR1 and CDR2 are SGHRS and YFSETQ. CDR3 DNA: TGCGCCAGCAGCTTGCATACAGGGGAGGCAACTAATGAAAAACTGTTTTTT. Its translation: CASSLHTGEATNEKLFF.

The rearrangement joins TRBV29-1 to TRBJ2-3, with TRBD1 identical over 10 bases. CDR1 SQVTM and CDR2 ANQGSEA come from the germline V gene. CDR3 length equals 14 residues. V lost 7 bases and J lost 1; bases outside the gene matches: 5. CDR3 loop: CSATGTGGTDTQYF. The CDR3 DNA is TGCAGCGCCACCGGGACAGGGGGCACAGATACGCAGTATTTT.

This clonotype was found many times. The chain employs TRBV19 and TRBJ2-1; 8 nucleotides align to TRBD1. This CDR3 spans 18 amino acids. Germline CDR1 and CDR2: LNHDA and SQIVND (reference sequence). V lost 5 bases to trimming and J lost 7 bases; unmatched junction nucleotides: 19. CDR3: CASSRVRLFQGAGNEQFF. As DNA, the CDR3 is TGTGCCAGTAGTCGTGTCCGTTTATTTCAGGGGGCGGGAAATGAGCAGTTCTTC.

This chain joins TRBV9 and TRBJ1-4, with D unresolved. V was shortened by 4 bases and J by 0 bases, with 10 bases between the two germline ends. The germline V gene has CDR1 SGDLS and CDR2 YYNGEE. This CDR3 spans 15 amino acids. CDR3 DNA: TGTGCCAGCAGCCCAAGATGGGCAACTAATGAAAAACTGTTTTTT. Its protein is CASSPRWATNEKLFF.

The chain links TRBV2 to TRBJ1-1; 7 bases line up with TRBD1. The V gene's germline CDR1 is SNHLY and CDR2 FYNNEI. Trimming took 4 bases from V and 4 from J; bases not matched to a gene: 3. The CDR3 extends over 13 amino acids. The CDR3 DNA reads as TGTGCCAGCAGTGCACAGGGGAGCACTGAAGCTTTCTTT. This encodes CASSAQGSTEAFF.

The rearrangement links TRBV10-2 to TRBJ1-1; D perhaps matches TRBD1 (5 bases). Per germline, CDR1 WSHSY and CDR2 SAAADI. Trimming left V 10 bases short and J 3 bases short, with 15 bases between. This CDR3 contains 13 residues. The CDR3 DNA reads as TGCGCCACCATCCGGCCCAGGGACACTGAAGCTTTCTTT. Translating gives CATIRPRDTEAFF.

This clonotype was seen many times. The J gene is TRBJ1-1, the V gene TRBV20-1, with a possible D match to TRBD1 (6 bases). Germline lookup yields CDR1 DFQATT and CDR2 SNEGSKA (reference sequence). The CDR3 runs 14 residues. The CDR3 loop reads CRGAGDLGLTEAFF. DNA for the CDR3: TGCAGGGGGGCCGGGGACCTGGGGCTCACTGAAGCTTTCTTT.

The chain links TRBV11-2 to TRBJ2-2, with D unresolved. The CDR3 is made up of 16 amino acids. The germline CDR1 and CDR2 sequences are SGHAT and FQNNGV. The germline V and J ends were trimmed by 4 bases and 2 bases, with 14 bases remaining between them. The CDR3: CASSSLLGTNTGELFF. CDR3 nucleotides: TGTGCCAGCAGCTCCCTTTTGGGCACTAACACCGGGGAGCTGTTTTTT.

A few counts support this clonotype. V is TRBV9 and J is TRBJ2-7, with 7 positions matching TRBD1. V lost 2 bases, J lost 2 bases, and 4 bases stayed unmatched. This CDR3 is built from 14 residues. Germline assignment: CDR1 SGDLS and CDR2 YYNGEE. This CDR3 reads CASSVGRGTYEQYF. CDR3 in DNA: TGTGCCAGCAGCGTTGGCAGGGGGACCTACGAGCAGTACTTC.

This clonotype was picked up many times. CDR3 sequence: CASRVDRDAIGEQFF. The CDR3 DNA follows: TGCGCCAGCAGGGTGGACAGGGATGCAATTGGTGAGCAGTTCTTC. The rearrangement links TRBV10-2 to TRBJ2-1, with TRBD1 identical over 8 bases. This CDR3 region has 15 residues. The ends lost 6 bases at V and 9 bases at J; junction bases unmatched: 13. Germline-derived CDR1 and CDR2 are WSHSY and SAAADI.

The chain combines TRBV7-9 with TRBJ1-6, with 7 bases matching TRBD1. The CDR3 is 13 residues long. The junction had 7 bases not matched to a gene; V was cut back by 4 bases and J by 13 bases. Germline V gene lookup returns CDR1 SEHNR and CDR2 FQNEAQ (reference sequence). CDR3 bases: TGTGCCAGCAGCTATCTAACAGGGGTTCCCCTCCACTTT. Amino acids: CASSYLTGVPLHF.

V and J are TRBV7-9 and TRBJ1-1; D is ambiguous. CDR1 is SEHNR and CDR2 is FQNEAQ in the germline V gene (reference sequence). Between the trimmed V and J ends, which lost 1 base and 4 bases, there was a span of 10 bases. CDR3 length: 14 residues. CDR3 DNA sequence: TGTGCCAGCAGCTTAGGCAGTGGATTCACTGAAGCTTTCTTT. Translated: CASSLGSGFTEAFF.

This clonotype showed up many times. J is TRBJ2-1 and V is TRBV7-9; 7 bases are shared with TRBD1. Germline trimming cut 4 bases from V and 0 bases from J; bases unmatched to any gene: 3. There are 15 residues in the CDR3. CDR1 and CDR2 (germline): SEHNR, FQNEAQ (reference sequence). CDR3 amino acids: CASSYDRVSYNEQFF. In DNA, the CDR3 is TGTGCCAGCAGCTATGACAGGGTCTCCTACAATGAGCAGTTCTTC.

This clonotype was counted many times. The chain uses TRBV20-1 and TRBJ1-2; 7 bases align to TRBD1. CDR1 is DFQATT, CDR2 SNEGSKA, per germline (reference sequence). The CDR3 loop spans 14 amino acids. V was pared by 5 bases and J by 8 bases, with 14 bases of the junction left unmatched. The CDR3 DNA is TGCAGTGCTCCCACCGGGACAGCTCTCTCGGGCTACACCTTC. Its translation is CSAPTGTALSGYTF.

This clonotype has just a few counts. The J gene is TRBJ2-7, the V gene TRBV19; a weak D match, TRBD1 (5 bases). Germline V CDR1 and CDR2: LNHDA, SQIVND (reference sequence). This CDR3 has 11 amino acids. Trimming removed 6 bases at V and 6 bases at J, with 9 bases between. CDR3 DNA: TGTGCCAGTAGAGGGGTTTCCGAGCAGTACTTC. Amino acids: CASRGVSEQYF.

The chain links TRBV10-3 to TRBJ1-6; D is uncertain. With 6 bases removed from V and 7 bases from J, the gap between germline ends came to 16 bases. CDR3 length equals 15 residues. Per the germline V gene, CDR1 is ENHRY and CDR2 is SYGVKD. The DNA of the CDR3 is TGTGCCATCAGGCCCGAGGGATCTGACAATTCACCCCTCCACTTT. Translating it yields CAIRPEGSDNSPLHF.

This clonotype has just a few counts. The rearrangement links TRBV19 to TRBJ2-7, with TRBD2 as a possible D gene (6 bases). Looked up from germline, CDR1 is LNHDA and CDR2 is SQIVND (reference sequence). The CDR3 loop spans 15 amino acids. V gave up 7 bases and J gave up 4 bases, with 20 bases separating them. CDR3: CASKEGPDPTYEQYF. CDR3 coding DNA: TGTGCCAGTAAGGAGGGGCCGGACCCTACGTACGAGCAGTACTTC.

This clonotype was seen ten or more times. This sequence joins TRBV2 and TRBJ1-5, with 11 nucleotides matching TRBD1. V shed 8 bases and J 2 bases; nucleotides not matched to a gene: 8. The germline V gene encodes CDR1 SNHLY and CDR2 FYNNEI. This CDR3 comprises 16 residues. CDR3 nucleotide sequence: TGTGCCAGCGGCGGACAGGGGGCTTGGGGCAATCAGCCCCAGCATTTT. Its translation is CASGGQGAWGNQPQHF.

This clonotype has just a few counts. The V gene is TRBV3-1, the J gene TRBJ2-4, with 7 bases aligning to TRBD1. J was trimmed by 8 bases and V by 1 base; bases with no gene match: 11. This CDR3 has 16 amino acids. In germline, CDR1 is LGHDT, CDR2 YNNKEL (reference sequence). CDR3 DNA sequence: TGTGCCAGCAGCCAAGGCAGGGGGACGGAAAACGACATTCAGTACTTC. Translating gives CASSQGRGTENDIQYF.